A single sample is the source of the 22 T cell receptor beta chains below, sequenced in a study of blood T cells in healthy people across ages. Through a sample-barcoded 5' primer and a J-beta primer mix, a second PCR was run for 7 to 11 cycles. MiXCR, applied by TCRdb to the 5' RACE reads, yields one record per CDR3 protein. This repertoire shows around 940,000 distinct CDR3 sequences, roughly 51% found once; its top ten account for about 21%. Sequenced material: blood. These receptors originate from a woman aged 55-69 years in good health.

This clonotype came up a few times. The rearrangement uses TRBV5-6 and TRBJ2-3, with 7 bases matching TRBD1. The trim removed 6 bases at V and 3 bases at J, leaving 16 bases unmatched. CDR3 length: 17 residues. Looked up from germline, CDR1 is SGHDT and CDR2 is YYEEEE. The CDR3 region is CASNPPIRTGKTDTQYF. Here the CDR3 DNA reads TGTGCCAGCAACCCTCCCATCCGGACAGGAAAGACAGATACGCAGTATTTT.

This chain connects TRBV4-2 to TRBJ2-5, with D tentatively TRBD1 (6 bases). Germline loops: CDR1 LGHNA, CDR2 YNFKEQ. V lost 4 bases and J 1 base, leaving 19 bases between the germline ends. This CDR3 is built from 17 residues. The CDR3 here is CASSPTGQPNPQETQYF. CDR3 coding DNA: TGTGCCAGCAGCCCCACAGGACAGCCTAACCCCCAAGAGACCCAGTACTTC.

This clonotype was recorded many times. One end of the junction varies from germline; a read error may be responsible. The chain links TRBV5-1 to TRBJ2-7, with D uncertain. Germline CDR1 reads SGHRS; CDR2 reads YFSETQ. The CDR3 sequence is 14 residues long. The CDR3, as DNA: TGTGCCAGCAGCTTAGATCGAGGAGCCTACGAGCAGTACTTC. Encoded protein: CASSLDRGAYEQYF.

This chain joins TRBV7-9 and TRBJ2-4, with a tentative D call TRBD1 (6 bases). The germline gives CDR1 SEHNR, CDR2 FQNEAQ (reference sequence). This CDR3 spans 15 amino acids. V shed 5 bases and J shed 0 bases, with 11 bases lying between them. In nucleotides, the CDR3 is TGTGCCAGCAGCAAAGACAGGATAGCCAAAAACATTCAGTACTTC. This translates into CASSKDRIAKNIQYF.

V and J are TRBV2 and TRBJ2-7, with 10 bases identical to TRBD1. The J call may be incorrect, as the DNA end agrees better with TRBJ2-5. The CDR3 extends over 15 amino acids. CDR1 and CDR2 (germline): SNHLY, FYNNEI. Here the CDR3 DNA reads TGTGCCAGCAGTCCCGACAGGGGGCCGATAGAGACCCAGTACTTC. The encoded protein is CASSPDRGPIETQYF.

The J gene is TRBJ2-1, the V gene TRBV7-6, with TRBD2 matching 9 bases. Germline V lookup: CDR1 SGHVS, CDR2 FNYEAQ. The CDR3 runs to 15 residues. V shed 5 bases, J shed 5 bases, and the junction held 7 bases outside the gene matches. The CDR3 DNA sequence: TGTGCCAGCAGCAGGGCGGGGGGGGCCCACAATGAGCAGTTCTTC. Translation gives CASSRAGGAHNEQFF.

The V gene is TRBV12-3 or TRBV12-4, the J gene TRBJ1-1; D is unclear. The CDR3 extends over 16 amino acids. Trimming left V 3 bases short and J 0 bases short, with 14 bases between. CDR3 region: CASSFAQTSVNTEAFF. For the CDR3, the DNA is TGTGCCAGCAGTTTTGCACAGACGAGCGTGAACACTGAAGCTTTCTTT.

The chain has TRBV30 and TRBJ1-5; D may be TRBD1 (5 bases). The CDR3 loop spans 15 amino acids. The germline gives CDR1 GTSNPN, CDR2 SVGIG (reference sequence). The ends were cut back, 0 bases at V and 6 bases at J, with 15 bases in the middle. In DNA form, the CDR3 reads TGTGCCTGGAGTGTACGGCAGGGTGGTCTTCAGCCCCAGCATTTT. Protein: CAWSVRQGGLQPQHF.

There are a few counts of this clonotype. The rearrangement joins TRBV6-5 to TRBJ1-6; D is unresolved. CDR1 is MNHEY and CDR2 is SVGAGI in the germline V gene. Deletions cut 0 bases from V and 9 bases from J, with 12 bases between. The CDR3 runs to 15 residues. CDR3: CASSYSTGQISPLHF. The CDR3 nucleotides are TGTGCCAGCAGTTACTCGACGGGTCAGATTTCACCCCTCCACTTT.

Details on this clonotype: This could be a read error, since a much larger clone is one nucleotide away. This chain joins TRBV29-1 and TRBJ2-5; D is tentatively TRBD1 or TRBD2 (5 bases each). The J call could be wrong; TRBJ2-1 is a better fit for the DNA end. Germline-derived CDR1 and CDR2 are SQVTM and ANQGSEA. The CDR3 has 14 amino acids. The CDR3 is CSADTSTSLETQFF. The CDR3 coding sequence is TGCAGCGCGGACACTAGTACTAGTTTGGAGACCCAGTTCTTC.

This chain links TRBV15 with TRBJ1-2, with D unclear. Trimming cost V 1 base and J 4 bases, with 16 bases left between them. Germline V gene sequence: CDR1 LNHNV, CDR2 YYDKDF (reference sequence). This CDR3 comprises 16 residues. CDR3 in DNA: TGTGCCACCAGCAGAGGAAATTGGCTACGGGGCTATGGCTACACCTTC. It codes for CATSRGNWLRGYGYTF.

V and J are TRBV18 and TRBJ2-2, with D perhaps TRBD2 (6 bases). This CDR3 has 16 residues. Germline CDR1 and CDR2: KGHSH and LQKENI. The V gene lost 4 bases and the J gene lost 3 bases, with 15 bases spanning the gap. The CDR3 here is CASSHEATGDTGELFF. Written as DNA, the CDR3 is TGTGCCAGCTCACACGAAGCAACGGGAGACACCGGGGAGCTGTTTTTT. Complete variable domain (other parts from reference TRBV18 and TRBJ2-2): NAGVMQNPRHLVRRRGQEARLRCSPMKGHSHVYWYRQLPEEGLKFMVYLQKENIIDESGMPKERFSAEFPKEGPSILRIQQVVRGDSAAYFCASSHEATGDTGELFFGEGSRLTVL.

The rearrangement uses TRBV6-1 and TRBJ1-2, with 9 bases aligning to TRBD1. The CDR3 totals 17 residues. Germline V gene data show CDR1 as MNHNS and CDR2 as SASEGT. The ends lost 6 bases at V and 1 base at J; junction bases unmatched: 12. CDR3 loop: CASSPPRGQGGNYGYTF. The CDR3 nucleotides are TGTGCCAGCAGCCCTCCCCGGGGACAGGGAGGTAACTATGGCTACACCTTC.

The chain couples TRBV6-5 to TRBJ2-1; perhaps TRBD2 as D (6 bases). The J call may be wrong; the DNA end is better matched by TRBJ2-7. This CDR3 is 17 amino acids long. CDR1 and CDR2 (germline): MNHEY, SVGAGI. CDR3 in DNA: TGTGCCAGCAGTTACTCGAGTGGGGGGAGCTCCTACAATGAGCAGTACTTC. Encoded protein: CASSYSSGGSSYNEQYF.

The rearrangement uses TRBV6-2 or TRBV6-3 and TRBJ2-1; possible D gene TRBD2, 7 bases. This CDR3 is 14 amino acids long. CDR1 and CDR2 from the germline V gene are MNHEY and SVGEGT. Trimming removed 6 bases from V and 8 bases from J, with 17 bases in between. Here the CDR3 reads CASRREWGGDEQFF. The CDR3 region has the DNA TGTGCCAGCAGACGGGAGTGGGGGGGCGATGAGCAGTTCTTC.

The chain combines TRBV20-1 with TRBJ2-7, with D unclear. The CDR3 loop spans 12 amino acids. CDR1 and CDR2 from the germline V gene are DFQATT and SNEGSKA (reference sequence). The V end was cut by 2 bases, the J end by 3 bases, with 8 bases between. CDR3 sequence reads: CSARFLGYEQYF. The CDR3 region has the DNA TGCAGTGCTAGATTCCTAGGCTACGAGCAGTACTTC.

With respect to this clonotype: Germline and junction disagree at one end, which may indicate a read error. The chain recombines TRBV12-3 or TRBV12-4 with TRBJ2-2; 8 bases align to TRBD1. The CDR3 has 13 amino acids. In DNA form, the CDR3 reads TGTGACAGCAGCCAGGGGGCGTGGGGGGAGCTGTTTTTT. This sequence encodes CDSSQGAWGELFF.

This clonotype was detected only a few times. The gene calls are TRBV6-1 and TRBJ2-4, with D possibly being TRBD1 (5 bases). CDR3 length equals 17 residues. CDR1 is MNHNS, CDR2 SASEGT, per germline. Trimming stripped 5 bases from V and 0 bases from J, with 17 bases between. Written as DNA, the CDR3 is TGTGCCAGCAGTCAAGGGGTGGGCAGTATAGCCAAAAACATTCAGTACTTC. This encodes CASSQGVGSIAKNIQYF.

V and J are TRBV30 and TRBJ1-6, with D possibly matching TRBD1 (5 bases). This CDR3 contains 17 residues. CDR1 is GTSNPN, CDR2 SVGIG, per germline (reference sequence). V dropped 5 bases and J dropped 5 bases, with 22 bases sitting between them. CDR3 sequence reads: CAWLGWDGYTDNSPLHF. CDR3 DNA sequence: TGTGCCTGGCTCGGATGGGACGGATATACGGATAATTCACCCCTCCACTTT.

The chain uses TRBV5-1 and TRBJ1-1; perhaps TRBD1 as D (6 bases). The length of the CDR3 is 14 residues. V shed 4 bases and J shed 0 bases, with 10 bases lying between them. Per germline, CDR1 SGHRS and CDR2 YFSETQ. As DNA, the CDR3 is TGCGCCAGCAGCCATACAGGGATGAACACTGAAGCTTTCTTT. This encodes CASSHTGMNTEAFF.

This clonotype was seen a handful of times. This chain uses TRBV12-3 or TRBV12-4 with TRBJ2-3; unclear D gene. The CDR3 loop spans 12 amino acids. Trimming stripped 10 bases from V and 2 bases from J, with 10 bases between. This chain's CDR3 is CATTLDTDTQYF. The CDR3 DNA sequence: TGTGCCACCACTCTAGACACAGATACGCAGTATTTT.

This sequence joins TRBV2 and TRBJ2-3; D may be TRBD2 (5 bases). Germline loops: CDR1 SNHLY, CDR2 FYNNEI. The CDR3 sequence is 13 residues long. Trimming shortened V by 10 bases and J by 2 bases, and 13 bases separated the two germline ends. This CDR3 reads CATGGHITDTQYF. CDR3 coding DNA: TGTGCCACTGGAGGTCACATCACAGATACGCAGTATTTT.